What follows is one T cell receptor (beta chain) and its context. The sample is drawn from a study of blood T cell repertoires in COVID-19. Study-wide context: Specimens from acute and convalescent COVID-19 originated in the United States, Italy and Spain. T cells, B-cell-depleted T cells, or PBMCs provided the cDNA or gDNA that served as material.

Authors' methods: Reference gene primer amplification yielded estimated nucleated cell counts. Data came from immunoSEQ multiplex PCR; TCRdb stores just in-frame clones and leaves some out. Clonal size and the V and J genes are those of that table, whereas D and trimming came from the DNA. The repertoire holds some 210,000 clones, with around 83% as singletons. Germline V gene data show CDR1 as SGHVS and CDR2 as FQNEAQ. V gave up 5 bases and J gave up 2 bases, with 15 bases separating them. The CDR3 length is 15 residues. The receptor was isolated from a man aged 45 to 65 with active or convalescent COVID-19. The specimen sequenced was peripheral blood. This chain joins TRBV7-8 and TRBJ2-5; perhaps TRBD2 as D (5 bases). CDR3 region: CASSPDFGVQETQYF. In nucleotides, the CDR3 is TGTGCCAGCAGCCCGGACTTCGGGGTGCAAGAGACCCAGTACTTC.